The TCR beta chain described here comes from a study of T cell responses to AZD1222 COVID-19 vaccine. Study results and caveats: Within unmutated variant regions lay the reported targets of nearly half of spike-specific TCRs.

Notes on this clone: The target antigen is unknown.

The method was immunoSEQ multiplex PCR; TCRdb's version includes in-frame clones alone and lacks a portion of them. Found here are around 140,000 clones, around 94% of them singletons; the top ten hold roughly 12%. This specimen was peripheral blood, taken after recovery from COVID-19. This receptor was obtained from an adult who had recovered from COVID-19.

The CDR3 reads CASRASALRQLYNEQFF. The CDR3 DNA follows: TGTGCCAGCAGAGCATCGGCCTTACGACAGCTATACAATGAGCAGTTCTTC. V usage is TRBV28 and J usage is TRBJ2-1; possibly TRBD1 for D (5 bases). Trimming pared 6 bases from V and 4 bases from J, leaving 22 bases between. Germline V gene lookup returns CDR1 MDHEN and CDR2 SYDVKM. The CDR3 runs 17 residues.